This is a list of T cell receptor beta chains from one sample in a study of regulatory T cells in long-lasting Graves disease. TCRdb itself ran the multiplex PCR reads through MiXCR, one entry per CDR3 protein. The profile covers about 290,000 distinct CDR3 sequences, with roughly 21% appearing a single time and about 61% taken by the ten largest. This specimen was peripheral blood mononuclear cells (PBMCs), taken when the disease was refractory, from a patient treated with antithyroid drugs. Receptors were obtained from a female donor with Graves disease. The CDR3 runs from the conserved cysteine through the conserved F or W. Fields, in order: D gene, clone size, V gene, CDR3 protein. A D gene is named only where the DNA matches it firmly. The listing skips clone size in some rows; elsewhere it reads once, few, many or a size class.

.,few,TRBV20-1,CSALSMSKETQYF
TRBD2,few,TRBV20-1,CSARDLPGVAGEVYF
.,many,TRBV27,CASSSSTGSFPYEQYF
TRBD2,many,TRBV7-2,CASSLRLAGGHEQYF
TRBD1,.,TRBV6-5,CASSYLDRVTYEQYF
.,many,TRBV6-1,CASSETGPHNEQFF
TRBD2,many,TRBV20-1,CSARGLAGGETQYF
.,many,TRBV20-1,CSASRRETQYF
.,.,TRBV27,CASSLAESNSPLHF
.,many,TRBV28,CASRAGNTMNTEAFF
TRBD2,.,TRBV28,CASRSGRVRSGWFF
.,many,TRBV11-2,CASSLAGDTIYF
.,few,TRBV29-1,CSGGGGLGTEAFF
TRBD1,many,TRBV28,CASSTRQGLGGYTF
.,few,TRBV18,CASSPYTQGTTVNEKLFF
.,.,TRBV30,CAWSTALATGNGYTF
.,many,TRBV11-2,CASSSNYRETQYF
TRBD1,many,TRBV20-1,CSASSPGQGQETQYF
.,many,TRBV12-3/TRBV12-4,CASRKTGGVNTEAFF
TRBD1,few,TRBV6-1,CASSLGTGLGNTIYF
TRBD1,few,TRBV19,CASSGGQGNVETQYF
.,few,TRBV5-5,CASSPRWDTEAFF
.,.,TRBV7-2,CASSSVGVRQYF
.,.,TRBV20-1,CSAWANIQYF
TRBD1,many,TRBV6-1,CASTDRGSPIETQYF
.,few,TRBV28,CASSLGGSKETQYF
TRBD1,many,TRBV12-5,CASGLVLGTGSLTKNIQYF
.,.,TRBV5-6,CASSPQIGPWNYGYTF
.,many,TRBV30,CAWNMGGAAFF
.,.,TRBV5-1,CASARGQGTEAFF
.,many,TRBV20-1,CSALVRSYEQYF
.,.,TRBV19,CASTGTFYGYTF
.,once,TRBV3-1,CASSLRTASYEQYF
.,.,TRBV20-1,CSSSPNTEAFF
TRBD1,.,TRBV19,CASSMDREGYGYTF
TRBD1,many,TRBV4-1,CASSQPGQGYEQYF
.,many,TRBV6-2/TRBV6-3,CASSYTQGTTEAFF
.,many,TRBV3-1,CASSHRGNEKLFF
.,many,TRBV5-4,CASRGAGTGELFF
.,few,TRBV6-2/TRBV6-3,CASSYVRTSPFGYTF
.,many,TRBV5-1,CASSSNNNYGYTF
.,few,TRBV18,CASSHVNSPLHF
.,.,TRBV27,CASSPLKGRGYNSPLHF
.,many,TRBV28,CASSRGSQPETQYF
TRBD1,.,TRBV28,CASIDRERGYTF
.,.,TRBV6-1,CASSDLPGNTIYF
.,few,TRBV28,CASSLIGRGEETQYF
.,many,TRBV5-1,CASSPLLGVRTNTEAFF
.,.,TRBV7-9,CASFSPSTNEQFF
.,many,TRBV4-2,CASRGDTGELFF
.,.,TRBV10-3,CAISRGVEAGELFF
TRBD1,many,TRBV6-1,CASTVRTGTYEQYF
TRBD1,once,TRBV4-1,CASSQGGDRGLTGELFF
.,many,TRBV7-2,CASSAPPAQETQYF